This TCR beta chain was found in a study of T-cell memory formation after mild COVID-19. Study-level points and caveats: Pre-infection memory carried some responding clones, suggesting that cross-reactive memory joined.

TCRdb analysed the 5' RACE reads with MiXCR anew, one entry per CDR3 protein. The data show under 300,000 distinct CDR3 sequences, approximately 9% seen once. Points on this clonotype: Its target is unknown.

The TCR comes from a man younger than 35 who had mild COVID-19 (a few samples of this study predate the infection). Cell type and time point are not known. Sequenced input: PBMCs or a T cell subset sorted from them (not recorded which).

The CDR3 nucleotides read TGCGCCAGCAGCATCCGACAGGGGAGGTCGGAGACCCAGTACTTC. Residues: CASSIRQGRSETQYF. The V gene is TRBV4-1, the J gene TRBJ2-5, with 8 bases matching TRBD1. Trimming at V came to 5 bases and at J to 5 bases, leaving 10 bases not matched to a gene. The CDR3 length is 15 residues. Looked up from germline, CDR1 is MGHRA and CDR2 is YSYEKL.